This TCR beta chain is drawn from a study of OX40 agonist ivuxolimab in advanced cancers. Data came from immunoSEQ multiplex PCR; TCRdb stores just in-frame clones and leaves some out. This table has tens of thousands of clones, approximately 79% appearing once. The germline CDR1 and CDR2 sequences are LGHNA and YSLEER. Between the trimmed V and J ends, which lost 0 bases and 4 bases, there was a span of 4 bases. The CDR3 extends over 13 amino acids. The input for sequencing was CD4+ or CD8+ T cells sorted from blood, taken in a trial of the OX40 agonist ivuxolimab. This sequence joins TRBV4-3 and TRBJ1-3; no firm D call. The sequence was collected from an adult with an advanced solid tumor such as melanoma, head and neck, liver or kidney cancer. Here the CDR3 DNA reads TGCGCCAGCAGCCAAGAGTTAGGAAACACCATATATTTT. Translated, it gives CASSQELGNTIYF.